This TCR beta chain was sequenced in a study of cytomegalovirus exposure and HLA in healthy donors. V gave up 2 bases and J gave up 2 bases, with 12 bases separating them. In germline, CDR1 is SEHNR, CDR2 FQNEAQ (reference sequence). The CDR3 runs 15 residues. PCR was performed using 60 Vbeta and 13 Jbeta primers. Methods used by the authors: Among the unique TCR beta chains that a later analysis counted, about 85 million in all, 10 million to 11 million were shared. TCRdb's copy holds only in-frame clones and misses some; the assay was immunoSEQ multiplex PCR. V, J and clone size reflect that table, while D and trimming were determined from the DNA. Of about 140,000 clones detected, 80% appear once; the ten largest clones hold around 2.5%.

The specimen was PBMCs. The TCR comes from a man between 50 and 59 years old in good health and CMV-seronegative. V and J are TRBV7-9 and TRBJ2-5; D possibly corresponds to TRBD1 (6 bases). CDR3 bases: TGTGCCAGCAGCTTAACACAGGGACCACAAGAGACCCAGTACTTC. Protein product: CASSLTQGPQETQYF.